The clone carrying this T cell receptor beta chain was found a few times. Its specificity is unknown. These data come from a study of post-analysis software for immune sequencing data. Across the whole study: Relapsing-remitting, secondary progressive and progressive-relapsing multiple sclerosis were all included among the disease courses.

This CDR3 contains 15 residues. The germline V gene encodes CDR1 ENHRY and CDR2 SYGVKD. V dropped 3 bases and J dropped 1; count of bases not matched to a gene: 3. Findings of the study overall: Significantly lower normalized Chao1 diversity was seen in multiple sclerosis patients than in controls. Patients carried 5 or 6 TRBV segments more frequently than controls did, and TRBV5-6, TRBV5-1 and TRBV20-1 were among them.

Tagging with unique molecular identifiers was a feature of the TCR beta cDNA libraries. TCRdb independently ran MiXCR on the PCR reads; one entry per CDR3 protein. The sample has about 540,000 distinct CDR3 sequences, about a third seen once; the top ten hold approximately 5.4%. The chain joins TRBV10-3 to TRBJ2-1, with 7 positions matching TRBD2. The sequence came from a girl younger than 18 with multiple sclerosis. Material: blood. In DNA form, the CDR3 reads TGTGCCATCAGTGACTGGGGGGGTTCCTACAATGAGCAGTTCTTC. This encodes CAISDWGGSYNEQFF.